This is a list of T cell receptor beta chains from one sample in a study of beta chain features in type 1 diabetes. The repertoire was sequenced with immunoSEQ multiplex PCR; TCRdb's copy has only in-frame clones and lacks some. The sample comprises around 300,000 clones, 14% of which are singletons, and 6.7% rests with the top ten. Sequencing was carried out using central memory CD4+ T cells from blood. The receptor source for this set is a man younger than 40 in good health. Both conserved end residues are part of each CDR3. Clone sizes are given selectively: once, few, many, or a class where the clone is expanded.

V: TRBV19
size: .
J: TRBJ1-2
CDR3: CASSDRGLSYTF

V: TRBV5-1
size: .
J: TRBJ1-1
CDR3: CASSSSSTRMNTEAFF

V: TRBV15
size: few
J: TRBJ2-1
CDR3: CATSRVRTGGPLSEQFF

V: TRBV27
size: few
J: TRBJ2-5
CDR3: CASSRTGGTQTQYF

V: TRBV15
size: .
J: TRBJ2-1
CDR3: CATSRTLAASYNEQFF

V: TRBV11-2
size: .
J: TRBJ2-3
CDR3: CASSLGPTDTQYF

V: TRBV28
size: few
J: TRBJ1-3
CDR3: CASSDTGTGNTIYF

V: TRBV11-2
size: .
J: TRBJ1-2
CDR3: CASREGGFDYGYTF

V: TRBV5-6
size: few
J: TRBJ2-5
CDR3: CASSWTGRETQYF

V: TRBV13
size: few
J: TRBJ2-7
CDR3: CASSPRGGYEQYF

V: TRBV7-9
size: .
J: TRBJ1-2
CDR3: CASSSFLGYTF

V: TRBV7-9
size: .
J: TRBJ2-6
CDR3: CASSLEGRGFHSGANVLTF

V: TRBV11-2
size: .
J: TRBJ2-3
CDR3: CASSPPLGVGADTQYF

V: TRBV7-2
size: few
J: TRBJ2-7
CDR3: CASSYRDIGEQYF

V: TRBV6-5
size: few
J: TRBJ2-3
CDR3: CASEDSTDTQYF

V: TRBV19
size: few
J: TRBJ1-4
CDR3: CASSFGQTTNEKLFF

V: TRBV5-1
size: few
J: TRBJ1-5
CDR3: CASRQGEDRGNQPQHF

V: TRBV6-1
size: .
J: TRBJ1-4
CDR3: CASRDTGATNEKLFF

V: TRBV5-1
size: few
J: TRBJ1-2
CDR3: CASSLERQYGYTF

V: TRBV6-4
size: .
J: TRBJ2-5
CDR3: CASSARAQETQYF

V: TRBV18
size: .
J: TRBJ1-1
CDR3: CASSPPLSAAFF

V: TRBV7-2
size: few
J: TRBJ1-5
CDR3: CASSLGGNPNQPQHF

V: TRBV11-2
size: .
J: TRBJ2-3
CDR3: CASSHREGYTDTQYF

V: TRBV5-4
size: few
J: TRBJ2-4
CDR3: CASSLAGSENIQYF

V: TRBV13
size: few
J: TRBJ2-5
CDR3: CASSLGGVLQETQYF

V: TRBV5-6
size: .
J: TRBJ2-1
CDR3: CASSSFRLAGEINNEQFF

V: TRBV11-3
size: .
J: TRBJ2-3
CDR3: CASSSFSGSADTQYF

V: TRBV11-2
size: few
J: TRBJ2-5
CDR3: CASSSKAGTGETQYF

V: TRBV10-3
size: few
J: TRBJ2-5
CDR3: CAIRADSSETQYF

V: TRBV6-1
size: .
J: TRBJ2-3
CDR3: CASTPVRGADTQYF

V: TRBV19
size: .
J: TRBJ1-5
CDR3: CASSPLDRAGSQPQHF

V: TRBV5-6
size: few
J: TRBJ1-6
CDR3: CASSLDSVGGTPLHF

V: TRBV10-3
size: many
J: TRBJ2-7
CDR3: CAISGQGQYEQYF